This T cell receptor beta chain was observed in a study of T cell clones after liver transplantation. Trimming cost V 3 bases and J 0 bases, with 15 bases left between them. Germline V gives CDR1 MDHEN, CDR2 SYDVKM. This CDR3 spans 16 amino acids. TCRdb's copy holds only in-frame clones and misses some; the assay was immunoSEQ multiplex PCR. The data contain 20,000 to 25,000 clones, just under 80% of them seen just once; the ten biggest clones take up roughly 35%. This TCR derives from a human patient who received a liver transplant. Some T cells could come from the graft donor. The sequencing used CD8+ T cells from blood, collected more than 52 months after liver transplant. The V call is TRBV28, the J call TRBJ2-7, with D unresolved. CDR3 amino acids: CASSLSPGVSSYEQYF. The CDR3 bases are TGTGCCAGCAGTTTGAGCCCCGGCGTAAGCTCCTACGAGCAGTACTTC.